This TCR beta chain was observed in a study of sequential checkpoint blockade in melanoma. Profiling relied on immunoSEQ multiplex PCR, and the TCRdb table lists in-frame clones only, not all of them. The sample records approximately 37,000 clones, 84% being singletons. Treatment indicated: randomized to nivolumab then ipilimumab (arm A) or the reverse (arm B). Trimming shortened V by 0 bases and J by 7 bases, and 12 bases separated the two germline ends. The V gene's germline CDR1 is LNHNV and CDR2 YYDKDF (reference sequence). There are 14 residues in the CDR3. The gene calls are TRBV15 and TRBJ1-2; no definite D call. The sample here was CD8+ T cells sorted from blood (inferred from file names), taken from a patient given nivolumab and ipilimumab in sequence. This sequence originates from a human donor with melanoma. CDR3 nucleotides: TGTGCCACCAGCAGAGATCCCGGGGTGGTTGGCTACACCTTC. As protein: CATSRDPGVVGYTF.